This entry lists 29 T cell receptor beta chains sequenced from one sample in a study of blood T cells in healthy people across ages. Primers used in a second PCR of about 7 to 12 cycles were a sample-barcoded 5' primer and a J-beta primer mix. MiXCR, applied by TCRdb to the 5' RACE reads, yields one record per CDR3 protein. The sample includes around 500,000 distinct CDR3 sequences, about a quarter of them seen just once. These data also formed part of another study, on T cells of mothers and their children.

Sequencing was performed on blood. The receptors originated from a boy younger than 10 in good health.

Only a few counts were recorded for this clonotype. V gene TRBV7-9 combines with J gene TRBJ2-7; 9 bases map to TRBD2. Germline CDR1 reads SEHNR; CDR2 reads FQNEAQ (reference sequence). CDR3 length: 17 amino acids. V trimming: 5 bases; J trimming: 0 bases; junction bases outside the gene matches: 11. CDR3 sequence: CASSGFGLALSSYEQYF. The CDR3 region has the DNA TGTGCCAGCAGCGGGTTCGGACTAGCGCTGAGCTCCTACGAGCAGTACTTC.

The chain combines TRBV4-3 with TRBJ2-6, with 11 bases aligning to TRBD2. Germline CDR1 reads LGHNA; CDR2 reads YSLEER. The CDR3 loop spans 19 amino acids. V shed 4 bases and J 0 bases; nucleotides not matched to a gene: 8. CDR3 bases: TGCGCCAGCAGCCGGGGGCACACTAGCGGGAGCTCTGGGGCCAACGTCCTGACTTTC. Its protein product is CASSRGHTSGSSGANVLTF.

V gene TRBV7-9 combines with J gene TRBJ2-2, with TRBD2 identical over 9 bases. In germline, CDR1 is SEHNR, CDR2 FQNEAQ (reference sequence). The trim removed 3 bases at V and 1 base at J, leaving 6 bases unmatched. The CDR3 extends over 17 amino acids. CDR3 residues: CASSFFALAGNTGELFF. The CDR3 DNA reads as TGTGCCAGCAGCTTTTTTGCACTAGCGGGGAACACCGGGGAGCTGTTTTTT.

This clonotype has just a few counts. The chain is built from TRBV7-9 and TRBJ2-6; TRBD2 matches at 14 bases. The CDR3 sequence is 18 residues long. J lost 2 bases, V lost 4 bases, and 4 bases had no gene match. Germline V lookup: CDR1 SEHNR, CDR2 FQNEAQ (reference sequence). The CDR3 sequence is CASSSGLAGGTGANVLTF. DNA for the CDR3: TGTGCCAGCAGCTCCGGACTAGCGGGAGGAACTGGGGCCAACGTCCTGACTTTC.

This rearrangement joins TRBV20-1 to TRBJ2-6; D call uncertain. This CDR3 spans 17 amino acids. Germline assignment: CDR1 DFQATT and CDR2 SNEGSKA (reference sequence). V was clipped by 3 bases and J by 1 base, with 16 bases between them. This CDR3 is CSASPDGFGSGANVLTF. The CDR3 DNA is TGCAGTGCTAGCCCGGACGGCTTCGGGTCTGGGGCCAACGTCCTGACTTTC.

The sample holds a few counts of this clonotype. The chain has TRBV6-1 and TRBJ1-6; TRBD1 is a possible D gene (5 bases). The CDR3 sequence is 16 residues long. Germline CDR1 reads MNHNS; CDR2 reads SASEGT. The V and J ends lost 5 bases and 0 bases respectively, with 11 bases between them. As DNA, the CDR3 is TGTGCCAGCAGTAGACAGTCAAGCTCCTATAATTCACCCCTCCACTTT. Protein sequence: CASSRQSSSYNSPLHF.

The chain carries TRBV6-1 and TRBJ2-2, with 9 bases matching TRBD1. Trimming cost V 11 bases and J 7 bases; bases outside gene matches: 11. CDR3 length: 14 amino acids. Germline lookup yields CDR1 MNHNS and CDR2 SASEGT. DNA of the CDR3: TGTGCCGGTCATTTACAGGGGGCTGACGGGGAGCTGTTTTTT. Its protein product is CAGHLQGADGELFF.

This clonotype was counted a few times. The rearrangement joins TRBV21-1 to TRBJ2-5; no DNA check was done on the table's D call, TRBD1. TRBV21-1 is a documented pseudogene. CDR3 size: 17 residues. The CDR3 bases are TGTGCCAGCAGCAAAGAACGGCTCACAGGGGGAAAGGTGACCCAGTACTTC. It encodes CASSKERLTGGKVTQYF.

The chain recombines TRBV21-1 with TRBJ2-4; TRBD2, the D gene given by the table, was not confirmed from the DNA. TRBV21-1 is shown as a pseudogene. The CDR3 runs to 15 residues. The DNA of the CDR3 is TGTGCCAGCTGTGGGACCACCAGGGCCGGGAACATTCAGTACTTC. Its protein is CASCGTTRAGNIQYF.

This sequence joins TRBV5-1 and TRBJ1-4; 7 bases align to TRBD1. Germline-derived CDR1 and CDR2 are SGHRS and YFSETQ. With V trimmed by 4 bases and J by 3 bases, 9 bases remained unmatched. CDR3 length: 16 residues. Here the CDR3 reads CASSATDRLSNEKLFF. DNA for the CDR3: TGCGCCAGCAGCGCCACGGACAGGTTATCTAATGAAAAACTGTTTTTT.

This clonotype was detected only a few times. The chain has TRBV5-1 and TRBJ2-2, with TRBD2 as a possible D gene (6 bases). V was clipped by 4 bases and J by 3 bases, with 16 bases between them. This CDR3 is built from 16 residues. Germline V CDR1 and CDR2: SGHRS, YFSETQ. The CDR3 sequence: CASSPTGTRYTGELFF. The CDR3 DNA follows: TGCGCCAGCAGCCCTACCGGGACTCGATACACCGGGGAGCTGTTTTTT.

V gene TRBV6-5 combines with J gene TRBJ2-5; D possibly corresponds to TRBD1 (6 bases). The J call is doubtful: the DNA matches TRBJ2-7 better. Germline loops: CDR1 MNHEY, CDR2 SVGAGI. The CDR3 covers 14 residues. The CDR3 reads CASSYGTSPDEQYF. The CDR3 DNA is TGTGCCAGCAGTTATGGGACATCGCCTGACGAGCAGTACTTC.

V usage is TRBV5-1 and J usage is TRBJ1-4; D uncertain. V lost 1 base and J 8 bases, leaving 12 bases between the germline ends. CDR3 length: 14 amino acids. The germline gives CDR1 SGHRS, CDR2 YFSETQ. In DNA, the CDR3 is TGCGCCAGCAGCTTGAGGCCCATGAACGAAAAACTGTTTTTT. Encoded protein: CASSLRPMNEKLFF.

In the case of this clonotype: Mismatch with germline at one junction end may stem from a read error. The chain employs TRBV10-3 and TRBJ1-2, with a weak D call TRBD1 (5 bases). CDR3 length: 13 residues. Germline loops: CDR1 ENHRY, CDR2 SYGVKD. In nucleotides, the CDR3 is TGTGCCATCAGTGAGCACGAACCAGGACAACACCACTTC. This sequence encodes CAISEHEPGQHHF.

This clonotype was seen a handful of times. This chain joins TRBV20-1 and TRBJ2-7; 10 nucleotides match TRBD1. Germline CDR1 and CDR2: DFQATT and SNEGSKA (reference sequence). The CDR3 length is 17 residues. Trimming cost V 5 bases and J 1 base; bases outside gene matches: 14. CDR3 residues: CSAAGTGVTLNSYEQYF. The CDR3 DNA reads TGCAGTGCTGCCGGGACAGGGGTCACACTCAATTCCTACGAGCAGTACTTC.

V and J are TRBV18 and TRBJ2-7, with D uncertain. The CDR3 has 12 residues. The germline gives CDR1 KGHSH, CDR2 LQKENI. The V end lost 0 bases, the J end lost 5 bases, and 5 bases lay between the germline ends. CDR3 amino acids: CASSPPGNEQYF. DNA of the CDR3: TGTGCCAGCTCACCACCGGGCAACGAGCAGTACTTC.

This chain links TRBV7-8 with TRBJ2-2; D not resolved. The germline CDR1 and CDR2 sequences are SGHVS and FQNEAQ. The V and J ends lost 2 bases and 3 bases respectively, with 7 bases between them. The CDR3 has 14 amino acids. The CDR3 spells CASSLIGYTGELFF. CDR3 nucleotides: TGTGCCAGCAGCTTAATTGGGTACACCGGGGAGCTGTTTTTT.

This sequence joins TRBV24-1 and TRBJ2-3, with D possibly matching TRBD1 (7 bases). V was trimmed by 10 bases and J by 8 bases, leaving 21 bases between them. Germline CDR1 is KGHDR and CDR2 is SFDVKD. This CDR3 comprises 14 residues. Here the CDR3 DNA reads TGTGCCACGTCTTTTAGCGGAGCAGGGGGTACGCAGTATTTT. This sequence encodes CATSFSGAGGTQYF.

The chain has TRBV27 and TRBJ1-1; TRBD1 aligns across 10 bases. From germline, CDR1 is MNHEY and CDR2 SMNVEV (reference sequence). This CDR3 contains 15 residues. J lost 3 bases, V lost 7 bases, and 8 bases had no gene match. The CDR3 DNA sequence: TGTGCCAGCATCCCGGGACAGGGGATGTACACTGAAGCTTTCTTT. Its protein is CASIPGQGMYTEAFF.

This clonotype has more than one count but fewer than ten. The chain uses TRBV12-3 or TRBV12-4 and TRBJ2-7; 7 bases agree with TRBD1. This CDR3 is 14 amino acids long. Losses at the gene ends were 5 bases for V and 6 bases for J; bases not matched to a gene: 10. The CDR3 spells CASSPDRELIEQYF. The DNA for the CDR3 is TGTGCCAGCAGTCCCGACAGGGAGTTGATCGAGCAGTACTTC.

V gene TRBV20-1 combines with J gene TRBJ2-1; no definite D call. This CDR3 is 13 amino acids long. Germline CDR1 reads DFQATT; CDR2 reads SNEGSKA (reference sequence). V shed 6 bases and J shed 6 bases, with 15 bases lying between them. CDR3 sequence reads: CSASRLDSNEQFF. The CDR3 region has the DNA TGCAGTGCGTCCCGCCTAGATTCCAATGAGCAGTTCTTC.

V and J are TRBV7-2 and TRBJ2-5; TRBD2 might be the D (6 bases). This CDR3 is built from 15 residues. Germline lookup yields CDR1 SGHTA and CDR2 FQGNSA. V lost 4 bases and J lost 0, with 12 bases in between. The CDR3 sequence is CASSYSSGYQETQYF. The DNA of the CDR3 is TGTGCCAGCAGCTATTCCAGCGGGTACCAAGAGACCCAGTACTTC. Full variable domain (rest looked up from reference TRBV7-2 and TRBJ2-5): GAGVSQSPSNKVTEKGKDVELRCDPISGHTALYWYRQSLGQGLEFLIYFQGNSAPDKSGLPSDRFSAERTGGSVSTLTIQRTQQEDSAVYLCASSYSSGYQETQYFGPGTRLLVL.

There are many counts of this clonotype. The chain employs TRBV7-9 and TRBJ2-7; TRBD1 matches 8 bases. The germline CDR1 and CDR2 sequences are SEHNR and FQNEAQ (reference sequence). The CDR3 has 15 amino acids. The junction had 6 bases not matched to a gene; V was cut back by 3 bases and J by 2 bases. The CDR3 nucleotides are TGTGCCAGCAGCTTTGCTGGGACAGGAGCCTACGAGCAGTACTTC. It yields the protein CASSFAGTGAYEQYF. The full variable domain, in which reference TRBV7-9 and TRBJ2-7 provide the parts outside the CDR3, is DTGVSQNPRHKITKRGQNVTFRCDPISEHNRLYWYRQTLGQGPEFLTYFQNEAQLEKSRLLSDRFSAERPKGSFSTLEIQRTEQGDSAMYLCASSFAGTGAYEQYFGPGTRLTVT.

The V gene is TRBV6-5, the J gene TRBJ2-5; TRBD1 agrees at 7 bases. Losses at the gene ends were 5 bases for V and 5 bases for J; bases not matched to a gene: 8. CDR3 length equals 14 residues. Per the germline V gene, CDR1 is MNHEY and CDR2 is SVGAGI. CDR3 DNA: TGTGCCAGCAGTAAGACACAGGGGTGGGAGACCCAGTACTTC. Protein: CASSKTQGWETQYF.

This sequence joins TRBV10-3 and TRBJ2-5, with D possibly being TRBD1 (5 bases). The CDR3 sequence is 16 residues long. CDR1 is ENHRY and CDR2 is SYGVKD in the germline V gene. The germline V and J ends were trimmed by 3 bases and 0 bases, with 14 bases remaining between them. CDR3 loop: CAISDWTIQNQETQYF. The DNA for the CDR3 is TGTGCCATCAGTGATTGGACAATTCAGAACCAAGAGACCCAGTACTTC.

V usage is TRBV6-6 and J usage is TRBJ1-5; maybe TRBD1 (6 bases). The CDR3 sequence is 12 residues long. V gave up 7 bases and J gave up 5 bases, with 9 bases separating them. Germline lookup yields CDR1 MNHNY and CDR2 SVGAGI (reference sequence). CDR3 sequence: CASNREDQPQHF. CDR3 nucleotides: TGTGCCAGCAACAGGGAGGATCAGCCCCAGCATTTT.

This sequence joins TRBV6-5 and TRBJ1-2; D not certain. The CDR3 has 16 amino acids. V lost 6 bases, J lost 0 bases, and 17 bases lay in between. Germline CDR1 and CDR2: MNHEY and SVGAGI. The CDR3: CASSMGIEASNYGYTF. The CDR3 coding sequence is TGTGCCAGCAGCATGGGAATTGAGGCATCTAACTATGGCTACACCTTC.

The V call is TRBV30, the J call TRBJ1-5; 7 bases map to TRBD1. There are 13 residues in the CDR3. After removal of 3 bases from V and 7 bases from J, the junction contained 6 bases not matched to a gene. Germline V gene sequence: CDR1 GTSNPN, CDR2 SVGIG (reference sequence). The CDR3 nucleotides are TGTGCCTGGAGCGTACAGGGGCAACAGCCCCAGCATTTT. Its translation is CAWSVQGQQPQHF.

This clonotype was seen a handful of times. The genes are TRBV6-6 and TRBJ1-2, with D possibly being TRBD1 (6 bases). Germline V lookup: CDR1 MNHNY, CDR2 SVGAGI (reference sequence). With 2 bases removed from V and 5 bases from J, the gap between germline ends came to 12 bases. This CDR3 is 14 amino acids long. CDR3 sequence: CASSYEDRSYGYTF. The CDR3 nucleotides are TGTGCCAGCAGTTACGAGGACAGATCATATGGCTACACCTTC.